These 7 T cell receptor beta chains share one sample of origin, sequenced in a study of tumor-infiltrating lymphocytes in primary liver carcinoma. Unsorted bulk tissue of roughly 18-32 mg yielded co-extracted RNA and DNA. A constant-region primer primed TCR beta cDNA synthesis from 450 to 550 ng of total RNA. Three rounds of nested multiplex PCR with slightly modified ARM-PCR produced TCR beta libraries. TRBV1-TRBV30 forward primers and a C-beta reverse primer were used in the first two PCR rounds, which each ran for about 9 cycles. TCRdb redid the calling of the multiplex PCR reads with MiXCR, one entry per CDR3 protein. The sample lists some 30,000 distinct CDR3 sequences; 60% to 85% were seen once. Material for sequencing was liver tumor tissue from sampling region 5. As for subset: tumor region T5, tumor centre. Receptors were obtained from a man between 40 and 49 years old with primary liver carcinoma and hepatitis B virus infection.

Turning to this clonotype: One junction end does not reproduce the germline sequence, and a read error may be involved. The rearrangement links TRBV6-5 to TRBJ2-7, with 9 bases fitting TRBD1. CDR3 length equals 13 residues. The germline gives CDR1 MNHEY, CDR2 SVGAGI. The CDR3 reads CASSYWTGDERYF. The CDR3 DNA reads TGTGCCAGCAGCTACTGGACAGGGGACGAACGGTACTTC.

DNA of the CDR3: TGTGCCAGCAGTTACCATCTAGACAGGGAGTACAAGCAGTACTTC. Encoded protein: CASSYHLDREYKQYF. The rearrangement links TRBV6-2 or TRBV6-3 to TRBJ2-7; TRBD1 matches at 7 bases. J was trimmed by 8 bases and V by 2 bases; bases with no gene match: 12. Per germline, CDR1 MNHEY and CDR2 SVGEGT. This CDR3 is 15 amino acids long.

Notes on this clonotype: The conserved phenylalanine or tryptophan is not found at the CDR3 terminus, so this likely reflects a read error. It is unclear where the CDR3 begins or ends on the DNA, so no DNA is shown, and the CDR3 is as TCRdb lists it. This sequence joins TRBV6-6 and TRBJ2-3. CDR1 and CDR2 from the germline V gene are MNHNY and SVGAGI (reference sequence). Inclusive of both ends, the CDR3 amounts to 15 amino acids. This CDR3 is CASSPHASGTDTQYL.

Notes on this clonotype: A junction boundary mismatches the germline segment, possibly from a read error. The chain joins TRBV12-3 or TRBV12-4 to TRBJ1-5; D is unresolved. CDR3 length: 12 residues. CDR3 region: CVSSLGDQPQHF. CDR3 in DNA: TGTGTCAGCAGTTTAGGTGATCAACCCCAGCATTTT.

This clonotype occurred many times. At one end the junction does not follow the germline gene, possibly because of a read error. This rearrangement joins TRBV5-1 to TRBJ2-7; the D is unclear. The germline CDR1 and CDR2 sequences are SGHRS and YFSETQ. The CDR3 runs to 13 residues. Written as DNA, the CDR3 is TGCGCCAGCGGCTTGACGGTAGACTACGAGCAGTACTTC. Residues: CASGLTVDYEQYF. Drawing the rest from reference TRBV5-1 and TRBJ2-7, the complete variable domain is KAGVTQTPRYLIKTRGQQVTLSCSPISGHRSVSWYQQTPGQGLQFLFEYFSETQRNKGNFPGRFSGRQFSNSRSEMNVSTLELGDSALYLCASGLTVDYEQYFGPGTRLTVT.

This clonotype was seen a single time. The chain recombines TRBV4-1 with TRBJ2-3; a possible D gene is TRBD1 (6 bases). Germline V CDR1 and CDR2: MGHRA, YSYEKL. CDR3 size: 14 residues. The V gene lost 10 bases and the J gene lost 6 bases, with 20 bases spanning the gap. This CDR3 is CANNQATRGDTQYF. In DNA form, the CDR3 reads TGCGCCAACAACCAAGCCACAAGGGGGGATACGCAGTATTTT.

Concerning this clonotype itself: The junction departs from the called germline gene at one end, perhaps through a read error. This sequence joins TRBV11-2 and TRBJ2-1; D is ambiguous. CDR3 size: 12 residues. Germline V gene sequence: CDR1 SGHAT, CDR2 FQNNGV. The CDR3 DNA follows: TGTGCCAGCGGCCCCTCCCACAATGAACAGCTCTTC. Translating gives CASGPSHNEQLF.